This section outlines one T cell receptor beta chain sequence together with its context. CDR3 size: 14 residues. The V gene's germline CDR1 is SGHAT and CDR2 FQNNGV. With V trimmed by 6 bases and J by 8 bases, 8 bases remained unmatched. This specimen comes from a study of beta chain features in type 1 diabetes. The whole isolated RNA underwent reverse transcription, so sequencing captured expressed TCRB transcripts. The table came from immunoSEQ multiplex PCR; TCRdb's copy has only in-frame clones and leaves some out. The sample records about 140,000 clones, 9.7% being singletons. The J gene is TRBJ1-2, the V gene TRBV11-2, with 11 bases that match TRBD1. The TCR sequence derives from a woman aged 40 to 50 in good health. Sequenced: central memory CD4+ T cells from blood. Written as DNA, the CDR3 is TGTGCCAGCAGTTTCGGACAGGGGGCACTAGGCTACACCTTC. Translation: CASSFGQGALGYTF. The full variable domain, rest sourced from reference TRBV11-2 and TRBJ1-2, is EAGVAQSPRYKIIEKRQSVAFWCNPISGHATLYWYQQILGQGPKLLIQFQNNGVVDDSQLPKDRFSAERLKGVDSTLKIQPAKLEDSAVYLCASSFGQGALGYTFGSGTRLTVV.